This entry is about one T cell receptor (beta chain). What it recognizes is unknown. This sample is drawn from a study of cytomegalovirus exposure and HLA in healthy donors. Researchers ran the PCR with 60 Vbeta and 13 Jbeta primers. The table came from immunoSEQ multiplex PCR; TCRdb's copy has only in-frame clones and leaves some out. The sample has about 150,000 clones; approximately 80% are singletons. Findings of the study overall: Earlier analysis yielded a pattern in which most TCR beta V segments were productive about 87% or about 30% of the time.

What was sequenced was PBMCs. The receptor comes from a man aged 25-45 years in good health and CMV-seropositive.

CDR3 sequence: CAIQQTSDLNTEAFF. The CDR3 DNA follows: TGTGCCATCCAACAGACTTCGGACTTGAACACTGAAGCTTTCTTT. This chain joins TRBV10-3 and TRBJ1-1; D gene unclear. Germline CDR1 is ENHRY and CDR2 is SYGVKD. The CDR3 contains 15 residues. V lost 8 bases and J 0 bases, leaving 16 bases between the germline ends.